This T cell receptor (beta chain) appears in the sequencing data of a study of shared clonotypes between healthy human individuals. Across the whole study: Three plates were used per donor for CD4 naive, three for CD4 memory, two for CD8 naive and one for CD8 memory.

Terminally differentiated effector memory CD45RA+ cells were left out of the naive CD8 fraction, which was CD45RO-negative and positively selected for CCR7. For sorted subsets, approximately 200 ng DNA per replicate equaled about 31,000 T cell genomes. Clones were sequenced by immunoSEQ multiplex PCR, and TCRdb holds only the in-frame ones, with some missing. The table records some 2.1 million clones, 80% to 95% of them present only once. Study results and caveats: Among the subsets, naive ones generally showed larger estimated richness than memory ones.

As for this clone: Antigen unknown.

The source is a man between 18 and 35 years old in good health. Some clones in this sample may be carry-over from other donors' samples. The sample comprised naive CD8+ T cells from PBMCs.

The DNA for the CDR3 is TGTGCCAGCAGCCACGGGGCCAGCGGAGCGCAGCCCCAGCATTTT. This translates into CASSHGASGAQPQHF. This rearrangement joins TRBV11-2 to TRBJ1-5; D is perhaps TRBD1 (5 bases). Germline lookup yields CDR1 SGHAT and CDR2 FQNNGV. The CDR3 has 15 amino acids. V lost 5 bases, J lost 7 bases, and 18 bases lay in between.